Shown below are 30 T cell receptor beta chains from a single sample sequenced in a study of shared clonotypes between healthy human individuals. Assay used: immunoSEQ multiplex PCR; TCRdb lists only in-frame clones, some missing. The sample lists roughly 1,000,000 clones; around three quarters were seen once. Sequencing was carried out using memory CD4+ T cells from PBMCs. Subset noted: CD45RA-negative fraction. The receptors were gathered from a man in his late teens or twenties in good health. Some clones in this sample may be carry-over from other donors' samples.

The chain has TRBV27 and TRBJ1-1; 8 bases fit TRBD1. This CDR3 is built from 14 residues. The germline V gene encodes CDR1 MNHEY and CDR2 SMNVEV (reference sequence). J was trimmed by 4 bases and V by 3 bases; bases with no gene match: 4. The CDR3 nucleotides are TGTGCCAGCAGTTTCTGGGACAGGTCCACTGAAGCTTTCTTT. Translation gives CASSFWDRSTEAFF.

The sample holds a few counts of this clone. No DNA is shown, since the ends of the CDR3 on it are uncertain; the CDR3 is the one TCRdb lists. The chain combines TRBV10-3 with TRBJ2-7; the table's D gene call, TRBD2, was not cross checked with the DNA. The V gene's germline CDR1 is ENHRY and CDR2 SYGVKD. The CDR3 totals 14 residues, both ends included. The CDR3 spells CASTLGGEAYEQYF.

This clone was detected ten times or more. The chain combines TRBV7-2 with TRBJ2-5; D possibly corresponds to TRBD2 (7 bases). The CDR3 consists of 15 residues. Deletions cut 7 bases from V and 1 base from J, with 16 bases between. The V gene's germline CDR1 is SGHTA and CDR2 FQGNSA. Here the CDR3 DNA reads TGTGCCAGCACCCTAGGGGGGGACACCCAAGAGACCCAGTACTTC. Translated, it gives CASTLGGDTQETQYF.

A remark on this clone: This sample includes further DNA sequences coding for the same CDR3. This chain uses TRBV5-4 with TRBJ2-7; maybe TRBD1 (5 bases). Germline V gene data show CDR1 as SGHNT and CDR2 as YYREEE (reference sequence). With 1 base removed from V and 0 bases from J, the gap between germline ends came to 8 bases. There are 14 residues in the CDR3. For the CDR3, the DNA is TGTGCCAGCAGCTTGAAAGGGGCCTCCTACGAGCAGTACTTC. It codes for CASSLKGASYEQYF. Using reference TRBV5-4 and TRBJ2-7 for the parts outside the CDR3, the full variable domain is ETGVTQSPTHLIKTRGQQVTLRCSSQSGHNTVSWYQQALGQGPQFIFQYYREEENGRGNFPPRFSGLQFPNYSSELNVNALELDDSALYLCASSLKGASYEQYFGPGTRLTVT.

The J gene is TRBJ1-2, the V gene TRBV18, with 8 bases matching TRBD1. The germline gives CDR1 KGHSH, CDR2 LQKENI. CDR3 size: 12 residues. V gave up 6 bases and J gave up 6 bases; unmatched junction bases: 3. The CDR3 region is CASSPGGHGYTF. Written as DNA, the CDR3 is TGTGCCAGCTCCCCAGGGGGCCATGGCTACACCTTC.

This clone occurred once. J is TRBJ1-1 and V is TRBV6-5, with 8 bases matching TRBD1. The germline CDR1 and CDR2 sequences are MNHEY and SVGAGI. J gave up 11 bases and V 5 bases, and 10 bases lay outside the gene matches. The CDR3 has 13 residues. For the CDR3, the DNA is TGTGCCAGCAGTCGGACAGGGCGTTTATCTGCTTTCTTT. It encodes CASSRTGRLSAFF.

J is TRBJ1-1 and V is TRBV21-1. TRBV21-1 is described as a pseudogene. The CDR3 covers 14 residues. The CDR3 here is CASSRCGGGTEAFF. The CDR3, as DNA: TGTGCCAGCAGCAGATGCGGGGGCGGGACTGAAGCTTTCTTT.

The chain recombines TRBV5-1 with TRBJ2-7; 8 bases map to TRBD2. The CDR3 spans 15 residues. Unmatched junction bases numbered 7, after V lost 3 bases and J lost 2 bases. Looked up from germline, CDR1 is SGHRS and CDR2 is YFSETQ. CDR3 residues: CASSWSYGRAYEQYF. The CDR3 bases are TGCGCCAGCAGCTGGAGCTACGGGAGGGCCTACGAGCAGTACTTC.

The sample holds one count of this clone. The chain links TRBV2 to TRBJ2-7; no clear D. CDR1 and CDR2 from the germline V gene are SNHLY and FYNNEI. The ends were cut back, 7 bases at V and 7 bases at J, with 11 bases in the middle. The CDR3 loop spans 11 amino acids. CDR3 nucleotide sequence: TGTGCCAGCACTGGGAATATGGAGCAGTACTTC. Translation gives CASTGNMEQYF.

This clone came up once. The genes are TRBV29-1 and TRBJ2-2; tentatively, D is TRBD2 (6 bases). Looked up from germline, CDR1 is SQVTM and CDR2 is ANQGSEA. The V end was cut by 4 bases, the J end by 1 base, with 13 bases between. The CDR3 sequence is 15 residues long. The CDR3 DNA is TGCAGCGTTGGGACTACCTCAGAGAACACCGGGGAGCTGTTTTTT. Protein sequence: CSVGTTSENTGELFF.

This sequence joins TRBV10-3 and TRBJ1-1; D possibly corresponds to TRBD1 (6 bases). The CDR3 covers 14 residues. Germline V lookup: CDR1 ENHRY, CDR2 SYGVKD. V was cut by 5 bases and J by 4 bases, with 14 bases left in between. Written as DNA, the CDR3 is TGTGCCATCAGTAACAGGGAGGAGAGCACTGAAGCTTTCTTT. Translating it yields CAISNREESTEAFF.

The rearrangement uses TRBV7-7 and TRBJ2-1, with D hard to call. The CDR3 has 13 residues. Germline assignment: CDR1 SSHAT and CDR2 FNYEAQ (reference sequence). Trimming stripped 1 base from V and 5 bases from J, with 6 bases between. In DNA, the CDR3 is TGTGCCAGCAGCTTAGAGATCAACAATGAGCAGTTCTTC. This encodes CASSLEINNEQFF.

The chain links TRBV2 to TRBJ2-7; the D gene is possibly TRBD2 (6 bases). Germline lookup yields CDR1 SNHLY and CDR2 FYNNEI. With 1 base removed from V and 3 bases from J, the gap between germline ends came to 10 bases. The CDR3 loop spans 14 amino acids. CDR3: CASSEGNSGYEQYF. The CDR3 nucleotides read TGTGCCAGCAGTGAAGGGAATAGCGGCTACGAGCAGTACTTC.

V and J are TRBV5-1 and TRBJ2-5, with TRBD1 as a possible D gene (5 bases). Trimming removed 4 bases at V and 0 bases at J, with 10 bases between. Germline CDR1 and CDR2: SGHRS and YFSETQ. This CDR3 is 14 amino acids long. Here the CDR3 reads CASSPAGNQETQYF. The CDR3 coding sequence is TGCGCCAGCAGCCCGGCAGGGAACCAAGAGACCCAGTACTTC.

This chain links TRBV7-6 with TRBJ2-1; D may be TRBD1 or TRBD2 (5 bases each). V lost 1 base, J lost 2 bases, and 12 bases lay in between. CDR1 and CDR2 (germline): SGHVS, FNYEAQ. CDR3 length equals 16 residues. CDR3 bases: TGTGCCAGCAGCTTAGAGGCAGGGAGTCCCTACAATGAGCAGTTCTTC. As protein: CASSLEAGSPYNEQFF.

J is TRBJ1-1 and V is TRBV28; 8 bases are a match to TRBD1. J lost 3 bases, V lost 5 bases, and 8 bases had no gene match. Per germline, CDR1 MDHEN and CDR2 SYDVKM. The CDR3 extends over 15 amino acids. CDR3 sequence reads: CASSTPGTGDTEAFF. The DNA for the CDR3 is TGTGCCAGCAGTACCCCCGGGACAGGTGACACTGAAGCTTTCTTT.

The genes are TRBV4-1 and TRBJ2-7, with TRBD1 matching over 11 bases. V trimming: 1 base; J trimming: 2 bases; junction bases outside the gene matches: 7. Germline CDR1 and CDR2: MGHRA and YSYEKL. The CDR3 is 17 residues long. The CDR3 protein is CASSQAPGQGAPYEQYF. Here the CDR3 DNA reads TGCGCCAGCAGCCAAGCACCCGGACAGGGGGCGCCCTACGAGCAGTACTTC.

The chain employs TRBV6-1 and TRBJ2-7, with a tentative D call TRBD2 (5 bases). The CDR3 is 14 residues long. Per germline, CDR1 MNHNS and CDR2 SASEGT. The V and J ends lost 3 bases and 3 bases respectively, with 12 bases between them. CDR3 residues: CASSEGPGFYEQYF. Here the CDR3 DNA reads TGTGCCAGCAGTGAGGGCCCGGGGTTCTACGAGCAGTACTTC.

The CDR3 protein is CASSYRDYQETQYF. CDR3 nucleotide sequence: TGTGCCAGCAGTTACAGGGACTACCAAGAGACCCAGTACTTC. The rearrangement links TRBV6-5 to TRBJ2-5; a possible D gene is TRBD2 (6 bases). Germline V gene sequence: CDR1 MNHEY, CDR2 SVGAGI. V lost 2 bases to trimming and J lost 0 bases, with 7 bases between them. This CDR3 has 14 amino acids.

The J gene is TRBJ2-5, the V gene TRBV11-3; possibly TRBD2 for D (5 bases). Trimming left V 4 bases short and J 4 bases short, with 13 bases between. This CDR3 comprises 14 residues. The V gene's germline CDR1 is SGHNT and CDR2 YENEEA. The CDR3 DNA follows: TGTGCCAGCAGCTCGACGGCGGGCGCAGAGACCCAGTACTTC. Amino acids: CASSSTAGAETQYF. The variable domain in full, with the rest retrieved from reference TRBV11-3 and TRBJ2-5, is EAGVVQSPRYKIIEKKQPVAFWCNPISGHNTLYWYLQNLGQGPELLIRYENEEAVDDSQLPKDRFSAERLKGVDSTLKIQPAELGDSAVYLCASSSTAGAETQYFGPGTRLLVL.

With regard to this clone: The same CDR3 is also encoded by other DNA sequences in this sample. The chain joins TRBV7-8 to TRBJ1-5; D not certain. Trimming shortened V by 1 base and J by 6 bases, and 4 bases separated the two germline ends. The V gene's germline CDR1 is SGHVS and CDR2 FQNEAQ. The CDR3 consists of 12 residues. The DNA of the CDR3 is TGTGCCAGCAGCTTAGTAGGTCAGCCCCAGCATTTT. Amino acid sequence: CASSLVGQPQHF.

J is TRBJ2-3 and V is TRBV30; D not resolved. Germline values: CDR1 GTSNPN, CDR2 SVGIG (reference sequence). CDR3 length: 13 residues. The V end was cut by 3 bases, the J end by 4 bases, with 11 bases between. In DNA, the CDR3 is TGTGCCTGGAGCCCGATCAAGGCAGATACGCAGTATTTT. Its protein is CAWSPIKADTQYF.

This rearrangement joins TRBV30 to TRBJ1-4; D is ambiguous. Trimming shortened V by 0 bases and J by 6 bases, and 8 bases separated the two germline ends. This CDR3 is 13 amino acids long. CDR1 is GTSNPN and CDR2 is SVGIG in the germline V gene (reference sequence). CDR3 amino acids: CAWSVGFYEKLFF. CDR3 DNA sequence: TGTGCCTGGAGTGTAGGGTTCTATGAAAAACTGTTTTTT.

The V and J genes are TRBV7-2 and TRBJ2-5; 8 positions agree with TRBD1. Germline CDR1 is SGHTA and CDR2 is FQGNSA. The CDR3 spans 15 residues. J gave up 5 bases and V 5 bases, and 10 bases lay outside the gene matches. CDR3 loop: CASSHDRGKGETQYF. CDR3 nucleotides: TGTGCCAGCAGCCACGACAGGGGAAAGGGTGAGACCCAGTACTTC.

The chain combines TRBV5-1 with TRBJ2-1, with TRBD2 identical over 9 bases. After removal of 4 bases from V and 4 bases from J, the junction contained 9 bases not matched to a gene. Germline CDR1 SGHRS, CDR2 YFSETQ. The CDR3 has 16 amino acids. The CDR3 sequence is CASSRDRLAAYNEQFF. DNA of the CDR3: TGCGCCAGCAGCAGAGACCGACTAGCGGCTTACAATGAGCAGTTCTTC.

The chain joins TRBV7-9 to TRBJ2-7, with D maybe TRBD1 (5 bases). Between the trimmed V and J ends, which lost 1 base and 4 bases, there was a span of 8 bases. The CDR3 runs to 13 residues. Germline lookup yields CDR1 SEHNR and CDR2 FQNEAQ (reference sequence). CDR3 protein: CASSLGAGYEQYF. The CDR3 region has the DNA TGTGCCAGCAGCTTAGGTGCAGGGTACGAGCAGTACTTC.

The chain carries TRBV20-1 and TRBJ1-2, with D unclear. Germline assignment: CDR1 DFQATT and CDR2 SNEGSKA (reference sequence). V was pared by 3 bases and J by 4 bases, with 6 bases between. There are 11 residues in the CDR3. As DNA, the CDR3 is TGCAGTGCTAGGAAGGGCTATGGCTACACCTTC. It yields the protein CSARKGYGYTF.

CDR3 in DNA: TGTGCCAGCAGTCGTCTAAATGTCCTGAACACTGAAGCTTTCTTT. It specifies CASSRLNVLNTEAFF. V is TRBV14 and J is TRBJ1-1, with unresolved D. The CDR3 sequence is 15 residues long. Germline loops: CDR1 SGHDN, CDR2 FVKESK. V was clipped by 6 bases and J by 0 bases, with 14 bases between them.

This clone is a singleton in its sample. The chain links TRBV6-5 to TRBJ2-1; no firm D call. The germline CDR1 and CDR2 sequences are MNHEY and SVGAGI. V shed 5 bases and J shed 8 bases, with 7 bases lying between them. The CDR3 totals 11 residues. CDR3 DNA sequence: TGTGCCAGCAGTCACGGGTATGAGCAGTTCTTC. Protein: CASSHGYEQFF.

The CDR3 spells CSVAPSGSPMNTEAFF. The CDR3 nucleotides read TGCAGCGTTGCCCCCTCGGGATCGCCCATGAACACTGAAGCTTTCTTT. This chain uses TRBV29-1 with TRBJ1-1; D remains unclear. The CDR3 has 16 amino acids. The germline gives CDR1 SQVTM, CDR2 ANQGSEA. V was cut by 4 bases and J by 0 bases, with 18 bases left in between.